This TCR beta chain was identified during a study of blood T cell repertoires in COVID-19. This CDR3 spans 11 amino acids. The V gene lost 4 bases and the J gene lost 2 bases, with 6 bases spanning the gap. Germline CDR1 and CDR2: SQVTM and ANQGSEA. Method: immunoSEQ multiplex PCR; TCRdb's copy keeps in-frame clones and lacks some. The sample holds roughly 200,000 clones; roughly 80% are singletons and the top ten take 7.8%. The sequenced sample was peripheral blood. The chain is built from TRBV29-1 and TRBJ2-7; a weak D match, TRBD2 (6 bases). This TCR was sampled from a woman in her sixties with COVID-19, enrolled during active disease. The CDR3 coding sequence is TGCAGCGTTGCGGGGGCCTACGAGCAGTACTTC. Translating it yields CSVAGAYEQYF.